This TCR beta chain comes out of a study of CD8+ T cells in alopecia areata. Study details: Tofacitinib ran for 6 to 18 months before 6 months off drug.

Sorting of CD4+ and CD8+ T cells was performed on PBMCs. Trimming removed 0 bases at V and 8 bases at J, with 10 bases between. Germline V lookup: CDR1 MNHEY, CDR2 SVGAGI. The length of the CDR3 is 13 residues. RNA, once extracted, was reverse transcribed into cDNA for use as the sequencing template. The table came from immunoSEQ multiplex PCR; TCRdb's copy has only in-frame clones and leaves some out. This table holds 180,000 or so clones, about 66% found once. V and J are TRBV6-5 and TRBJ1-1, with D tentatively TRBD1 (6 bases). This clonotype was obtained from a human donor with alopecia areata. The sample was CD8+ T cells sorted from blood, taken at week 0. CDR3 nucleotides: TGTGCCAGCAGTTACTCACGGGGGGCGGAAGCTTTCTTT. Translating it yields CASSYSRGAEAFF.